Sequencing of this T cell receptor (beta chain) was carried out in a study of shared clonotypes between healthy human individuals. The study's findings and limits: Non-shared clonotypes had lower generation probabilities than those shared by all four donors. Naive subsets typically showed greater estimated richness than memory subsets. The low donor count limited represented genetic and exposure-history diversity.

Germline V gene data show CDR1 as MNHEY and CDR2 as SVGAGI. Trimming removed 6 bases from V and 2 bases from J; junction bases left unmatched: 4. CDR3 size: 14 residues. With regard to this clone: Its target is not known. The same CDR3 can be traced to other DNA sequences in this sample.

The repertoire was sequenced with immunoSEQ multiplex PCR; TCRdb's copy has only in-frame clones and lacks some. The repertoire holds millions of clones, with around 94% as singletons. The sample comprised naive CD4+ T cells sorted from blood. This sample's subset: CD45RA+ positively selected. This receptor was obtained from a man between 18 and 35 years old in good health. V and J are TRBV6-5 and TRBJ2-3, with 8 positions matching TRBD2. The CDR3: CASSRGGNTDTQYF. The CDR3 DNA reads TGTGCCAGCAGCCGGGGGGGCAACACAGATACGCAGTATTTT.